This is a list of T cell receptor beta chains from one sample in a study of breast tumors, draining lymph nodes, adjacent tissues. TCRdb used MiXCR to reprocess the multiplex PCR reads, holding one entry per CDR3 protein. The table records 26,000 or so distinct CDR3 sequences, about 24% of them present only once. Sequencing was carried out using breast tumor tissue. The receptors shown here come from a female donor with breast cancer. Some clones in this sample may be carry-over from other donors' samples. Both conserved end residues are trimmed from each CDR3. The order of the fields is V gene, CDR3 protein.

TRBV28 ASSPGLAGAYEQY
TRBV19 ASHLGSGMNTGELF
TRBV7-3 ASSPNSADTQY
TRBV29-1 SVGQGHNEQF
TRBV3-1 ASSQVRVVGYA
TRBV20-1 SASRRDTQY
TRBV18 ASSPGTDSYEQY
TRBV27 ASSLELLPGELF
TRBV7-2 ATLPRGGTLPLH
TRBV25-1 ATSPDRGLNSPLH
TRBV5-1 ASSLWAGTSGEQY
TRBV11-2 ASSLAFWGGTYGYT
TRBV5-1 ASSFGGQGPYNEQF
TRBV15 ATSPRGSEGEKLF
TRBV24-1 ATPRDEKLF
TRBV19 ATGAWGEAQY
TRBV7-9 ASNFGLADSDAQY
TRBV20-1 SARRLEEQF
TRBV20-1 SARVGSTDTQY
TRBV24-1 ATSDKADTQY
TRBV7-2 ASSLSRGIEQY
TRBV24-1 ATSDTSGKRLSYNEQF
TRBV6-1 ASSPGTAPSYEQY
TRBV10-3 AMRDTLYNEQF
TRBV9 ASSVDGDTQY
TRBV2 ASRGEGHYNEQF
TRBV5-4 ASSLDILGETQY
TRBV12-3/TRBV12-4 ASGPSLASLTDTQY
TRBV5-1 ASSLAGLYEQY
TRBV6-2/TRBV6-3 ASTFGVRETQY
TRBV12-3/TRBV12-4 ASSLAGGRGGELF
TRBV6-5 ASSYRLAGGEQF
TRBV6-1 ASSSPGSITEAF
TRBV3-1 ASSPGIAVSYEQY
TRBV25-1 ASSLTPQSYNEQF
TRBV20-1 SAVRTGRNQPQH
TRBV27 ASSSPPEGGRGFSTNEKLF
TRBV19 ATGAWGETQY
TRBV15 ATSRDQREKLF
TRBV19 ASSTTDLYEQF
TRBV12-3/TRBV12-4 ASSLPGTRRMQEQF
TRBV25-1 ASSETGRQKYERY
TRBV12-5 ASGLVGGVHGYT
TRBV7-9 ASSLYSGSTDTQY
TRBV10-3 AITPSGSGADTQY
TRBV27 ASSLASGGTGELF
TRBV3-1 ASSQSRTSYSEQF
TRBV28 AGSTPEGQGAYSGELF
TRBV11-2 ASSLGESLLVYEQY
TRBV5-1 ASSGGLDREQF
TRBV20-1 SAIWTSGSLYNEQF
TRBV18 ASSPVAGSPPPQH
TRBV30 AWSRPDTQY
TRBV6-1 ASKGLAGYNEQF
TRBV27 ASSFGGRLAGGPSTDTQY
TRBV7-7 ASSLAQGTYEQY
TRBV20-1 SAGDRDYREDEQF
TRBV28 ASSQRIGGQTYEQY
TRBV10-2 ASSTGLNTEAF